These 26 T cell receptor beta chains share one sample of origin, sequenced in a study of T cells in Graves' hyperthyroidism and ophthalmopathy. There were TCR beta CDR3 regions amplified from RNA transcripts. HTBI primers were employed in a first-round RT-PCR of the TCR CDR3. MiXCR, applied by TCRdb to the multiplex PCR reads, yields one record per CDR3 protein. The table has 600,000 to 700,000 distinct CDR3 sequences, about 15% seen once. The sample consisted of blood. These receptors were collected from a woman in her forties with Graves' ophthalmopathy.

V and J are TRBV6-2 or TRBV6-3 and TRBJ1-1; no reliable D call. CDR3 length: 14 amino acids. Trimming stripped 2 bases from V and 3 bases from J, with 10 bases between. Germline lookup yields CDR1 MNHEY and CDR2 SVGEGT. The CDR3 here is CASSYIGGYTEAFF. The CDR3 coding sequence is TGTGCCAGCAGTTACATCGGCGGATACACTGAAGCTTTCTTT.

The chain combines TRBV19 with TRBJ1-2, with D possibly being TRBD1 (5 bases). V lost 3 bases and J 6 bases, leaving 11 bases between the germline ends. Germline CDR1 LNHDA, CDR2 SQIVND (reference sequence). The CDR3 is made up of 13 amino acids. CDR3 DNA sequence: TGTGCCAGTAGTATGCAGGGCAGGGATGGCTACACCTTC. The encoded protein is CASSMQGRDGYTF.

V usage is TRBV27 and J usage is TRBJ1-1; TRBD1 is a possible D gene (6 bases). The V gene lost 3 bases and the J gene lost 5 bases, with 19 bases spanning the gap. Germline CDR1 reads MNHEY; CDR2 reads SMNVEV (reference sequence). There are 16 residues in the CDR3. As DNA, the CDR3 is TGTGCCAGCAGTTTGGCCTGGGGGGGGGCTGGAACTGAAGCTTTCTTT. It translates to CASSLAWGGAGTEAFF.

This clonotype was recorded at least ten times. The chain employs TRBV28 and TRBJ2-5; D is undetermined. The CDR3 runs 13 residues. V lost 4 bases, J lost 7 bases, and 13 bases lay in between. Germline CDR1 and CDR2: MDHEN and SYDVKM. The CDR3 is CASSSEELGTQYF. The DNA for the CDR3 is TGTGCCAGCAGTTCCGAAGAATTGGGGACCCAGTACTTC.

This clonotype was observed at least ten times. The V call is TRBV19, the J call TRBJ1-1; TRBD1 is a possible D gene (5 bases). CDR3 length: 14 amino acids. Germline V gene lookup returns CDR1 LNHDA and CDR2 SQIVND (reference sequence). Trimming cost V 5 bases and J 3 bases, with 13 bases left between them. Written as DNA, the CDR3 is TGTGCCAGTAGTCTGACAGAACCAGACACTGAAGCTTTCTTT. Its translation: CASSLTEPDTEAFF.

There are many counts of this clonotype. This sequence joins TRBV27 and TRBJ1-5; the D gene is possibly TRBD1 (6 bases). This CDR3 is built from 15 residues. Germline CDR1 MNHEY, CDR2 SMNVEV (reference sequence). V dropped 5 bases and J dropped 2 bases, with 13 bases sitting between them. This CDR3 reads CASSPGWGRNQPQHF. The CDR3, as DNA: TGTGCCAGCAGTCCTGGCTGGGGGCGCAATCAGCCCCAGCATTTT.

This clonotype was observed a handful of times. This sequence joins TRBV4-1 and TRBJ2-2, with no clear D. Trimming shortened V by 1 base and J by 1 base, and 4 bases separated the two germline ends. Germline CDR1 reads MGHRA; CDR2 reads YSYEKL. The CDR3 runs 14 residues. CDR3 sequence: CASSQVQNTGELFF. The CDR3 DNA follows: TGCGCCAGCAGCCAAGTTCAGAACACCGGGGAGCTGTTTTTT.

The rearrangement joins TRBV25-1 to TRBJ1-1, with D perhaps matching TRBD1 (6 bases). Germline V gives CDR1 MGHDK, CDR2 SYGVNS. CDR3 length: 11 amino acids. Trimming removed 6 bases from V and 6 bases from J, with 8 bases in between. The CDR3 here is CASRGGAEAFF. The CDR3 DNA reads as TGTGCCAGCAGAGGGGGGGCTGAAGCTTTCTTT.

This clonotype was seen only a few times. The genes are TRBV28 and TRBJ2-2, with D tentatively TRBD1 or TRBD2 (6 bases each). The V end lost 11 bases, the J end lost 0 bases, and 16 bases lay between the germline ends. Per the germline V gene, CDR1 is MDHEN and CDR2 is SYDVKM. The CDR3 is 15 amino acids. In nucleotides, the CDR3 is TGTGCCCACCGGGCGGGACACGCGAACACCGGGGAGCTGTTTTTT. Residues: CAHRAGHANTGELFF.

Turning to this clonotype: Since a much larger clone is just one base distant, this may be a read error. This sequence joins TRBV6-1 and TRBJ1-1; no firm D call. The length of the CDR3 is 12 residues. Per germline, CDR1 MNHNS and CDR2 SASEGT. This CDR3 reads CASSRVGTEALF. The CDR3 DNA reads TGTGCCAGCAGTAGGGTTGGTACTGAAGCTCTCTTT.

Many counts were recorded for this clonotype. The chain is built from TRBV19 and TRBJ2-2; D gene ambiguous. The CDR3 has 16 amino acids. Germline CDR1 reads LNHDA; CDR2 reads SQIVND (reference sequence). The ends were cut back, 5 bases at V and 0 bases at J, with 13 bases in the middle. This CDR3 is CASSPRGRPNTGELFF. DNA of the CDR3: TGTGCCAGTAGTCCTCGCGGTCGGCCGAACACCGGGGAGCTGTTTTTT.

The V call is TRBV6-2 or TRBV6-3, the J call TRBJ1-1; D might be TRBD1 (5 bases). V was shortened by 3 bases and J by 0 bases, with 14 bases between the two germline ends. The CDR3 covers 16 residues. CDR1 is MNHEY and CDR2 is SVGEGT in the germline V gene. The CDR3 DNA follows: TGTGCCAGCAGTTATGGGGGGGACCCTATGAACACTGAAGCTTTCTTT. Its protein is CASSYGGDPMNTEAFF.

This chain joins TRBV30 and TRBJ2-2; maybe TRBD2 (6 bases). The CDR3 sequence is 16 residues long. With 2 bases removed from V and 0 bases from J, the gap between germline ends came to 13 bases. Germline-derived CDR1 and CDR2 are GTSNPN and SVGIG (reference sequence). CDR3 amino acids: CAWSPLGGPNTGELFF. The CDR3 region has the DNA TGTGCCTGGAGTCCCCTGGGAGGTCCGAACACCGGGGAGCTGTTTTTT.

This clonotype was picked up a small number of times. The chain employs TRBV5-1 and TRBJ2-5; D gene ambiguous. The CDR3 length is 17 residues. In germline, CDR1 is SGHRS, CDR2 YFSETQ. Between the trimmed V and J ends, which lost 0 bases and 2 bases, there was a span of 17 bases. CDR3 loop: CASSLGLDHRVQETQYF. The CDR3 coding sequence is TGCGCCAGCAGCTTGGGACTCGATCATCGGGTTCAAGAGACCCAGTACTTC.

This clonotype came up many times. This rearrangement joins TRBV7-2 to TRBJ2-7; 9 bases are a match to TRBD1. The CDR3 spans 13 residues. Losses at the gene ends were 4 bases for V and 7 bases for J; bases not matched to a gene: 5. Germline CDR1 reads SGHTA; CDR2 reads FQGNSA. CDR3 protein: CASSSQGQGEQYF. The DNA of the CDR3 is TGTGCCAGCAGCTCCCAGGGACAGGGTGAGCAGTACTTC. Filled out from reference TRBV7-2 and TRBJ2-7, the complete variable domain reads GAGVSQSPSNKVTEKGKDVELRCDPISGHTALYWYRQSLGQGLEFLIYFQGNSAPDKSGLPSDRFSAERTGGSVSTLTIQRTQQEDSAVYLCASSSQGQGEQYFGPGTRLTVT.

This clonotype was seen at least ten times. The chain joins TRBV20-1 to TRBJ2-6; no clear D gene. The CDR3 has 17 residues. CDR1 is DFQATT and CDR2 is SNEGSKA in the germline V gene (reference sequence). V was pared by 6 bases and J by 0 bases, with 18 bases between. CDR3 bases: TGCAGTGCCCAGACAAGGGTCAGTGCCTCTGGGGCCAACGTCCTGACTTTC. Translating it yields CSAQTRVSASGANVLTF.

DNA for the CDR3: TGCAGTGCTACGGGACTAGCGGGAGCAGGGGAGACCCAGTACTTC. It is translated as CSATGLAGAGETQYF. The chain couples TRBV20-1 to TRBJ2-5; 14 bases are shared with TRBD2. The germline V gene has CDR1 DFQATT and CDR2 SNEGSKA (reference sequence). There are 15 residues in the CDR3. The V and J ends lost 4 bases and 5 bases, in that order; junction bases with no gene match: 6.

This clonotype was observed many times. The chain uses TRBV12-3 or TRBV12-4 and TRBJ2-7; D not certain. The V and J ends lost 3 bases and 3 bases respectively, with 6 bases between them. The CDR3 is made up of 12 amino acids. The CDR3 here is CASSFDGYEQYF. CDR3 coding DNA: TGTGCCAGCAGTTTTGATGGCTACGAGCAGTACTTC.

This clonotype was counted at least ten times. The rearrangement joins TRBV20-1 to TRBJ1-5; D unresolved. Germline CDR1 and CDR2: DFQATT and SNEGSKA (reference sequence). V was clipped by 2 bases and J by 1 base, with 6 bases between them. This CDR3 spans 13 amino acids. The CDR3 DNA is TGCAGTGCTAGACAGGCGAGCAATCAGCCCCAGCATTTT. This sequence encodes CSARQASNQPQHF.

In this sample, this clonotype turned up many times. The rearrangement joins TRBV5-1 to TRBJ2-5; no definite D call. V lost 1 base and J 1 base, leaving 8 bases between the germline ends. This CDR3 contains 14 residues. The germline CDR1 and CDR2 sequences are SGHRS and YFSETQ. The DNA for the CDR3 is TGCGCCAGCAGCTTGCAGGTATCCCAAGAGACCCAGTACTTC. Its translation is CASSLQVSQETQYF.

In its sample, this clonotype was seen a few times. The V gene is TRBV4-3, the J gene TRBJ2-7; 7 nucleotides line up with TRBD1. Germline CDR1 is LGHNA and CDR2 is YSLEER. This CDR3 has 15 residues. The trim removed 4 bases at V and 3 bases at J, leaving 9 bases unmatched. The CDR3 region is CASSPEGPGGYEQYF. The CDR3 coding sequence is TGCGCCAGCAGCCCAGAGGGACCAGGGGGCTACGAGCAGTACTTC.

This clonotype appeared a few times. The gene calls are TRBV3-1 and TRBJ2-7, with a tentative D call TRBD1 (6 bases). The CDR3 is 14 amino acids. V was shortened by 0 bases and J by 5 bases, with 11 bases between the two germline ends. The germline CDR1 and CDR2 sequences are LGHDT and YNNKEL (reference sequence). CDR3 bases: TGTGCCAGCAGCCAAGATCACAGGGTCCACGAGCAGTACTTC. It codes for CASSQDHRVHEQYF.

J is TRBJ2-7 and V is TRBV27; TRBD1 matches at 10 bases. Germline CDR1 reads MNHEY; CDR2 reads SMNVEV (reference sequence). The CDR3 has 15 amino acids. V trimming: 2 bases; J trimming: 4 bases; junction bases outside the gene matches: 5. CDR3 in amino acids: CASSLKTGGFYEQYF. The CDR3, as DNA: TGTGCCAGCAGTTTAAAGACAGGGGGCTTTTACGAGCAGTACTTC.

In this sample, this clonotype turned up many times. The CDR3 spells CASSLRGGEQPQHF. In DNA form, the CDR3 reads TGTGCCAGCAGTTTAAGGGGAGGCGAGCAGCCCCAGCATTTT. This chain links TRBV12-3 or TRBV12-4 with TRBJ1-5, with a possible D match to TRBD1 (5 bases). V dropped 2 bases and J dropped 7 bases, with 12 bases sitting between them. The CDR3 is 14 residues long.

This clonotype has ten or more counts. This chain connects TRBV12-3 or TRBV12-4 to TRBJ1-2; D is perhaps TRBD1 (5 bases). The V end lost 5 bases, the J end lost 3 bases, and 13 bases lay between the germline ends. The CDR3 has 14 residues. CDR3 loop: CASSQYSGYYGYTF. CDR3 nucleotide sequence: TGTGCCAGCAGTCAATATTCAGGGTACTATGGCTACACCTTC.

J is TRBJ1-1 and V is TRBV6-1; D is unclear. The V and J ends lost 3 bases and 8 bases respectively, with 13 bases between them. Germline V gene data show CDR1 as MNHNS and CDR2 as SASEGT. The CDR3 covers 13 residues. The CDR3 DNA reads as TGTGCCAGCAGTGACAGTAGTCCGAGAGAAGCTTTCTTT. Translated, it gives CASSDSSPREAFF.